A single sample gave rise to the 17 T cell receptor beta chains below, sequenced in a study of immune evolution from preneoplasia to lung adenocarcinoma. Produced via immunoSEQ multiplex PCR; TCRdb's table is partial and in-frame only. The sample lists 14,000 to 15,000 clones, approximately 77% occurring once. Sequenced sample: FFPE minimally invasive lung adenocarcinoma tissue. These receptors originate from a person in their sixties or seventies with lung adenocarcinoma.

V and J are TRBV21-1 and TRBJ2-5. TRBV21-1 is listed as a pseudogene. The CDR3 runs 16 residues. The DNA of the CDR3 is TGTGCCAGCAGCAAGGGGTGGAGGACACTCCGGGAGACCCAGTACTTC. This gives the protein CASSKGWRTLRETQYF.

The chain is built from TRBV25-1 and TRBJ2-6; 7 bases match TRBD1. Germline V gives CDR1 MGHDK, CDR2 SYGVNS. With V trimmed by 3 bases and J by 2 bases, 4 bases remained unmatched. This CDR3 has 16 amino acids. DNA of the CDR3: TGTGCCAGCAGTGAGAGAGGGGGCACTGGGGCCAACGTCCTGACTTTC. Protein: CASSERGGTGANVLTF.

This chain links TRBV19 with TRBJ1-5; 9 positions agree with TRBD1. J was trimmed by 6 bases and V by 0 bases; bases with no gene match: 3. Germline V gene sequence: CDR1 LNHDA, CDR2 SQIVND (reference sequence). The CDR3 runs 15 residues. CDR3 sequence reads: CASSIDDRGVQPQHF. The DNA for the CDR3 is TGTGCCAGTAGTATAGACGACAGGGGGGTTCAGCCCCAGCATTTT.

The V gene is TRBV5-6, the J gene TRBJ1-1; maybe TRBD1 (6 bases). Germline V gene sequence: CDR1 SGHDT, CDR2 YYEEEE. The V gene lost 4 bases and the J gene lost 6 bases, with 25 bases spanning the gap. There are 17 residues in the CDR3. CDR3: CASSTILNRDPTPEAFF. The CDR3 region has the DNA TGTGCCAGCAGCACCATCTTAAACAGGGACCCAACACCTGAAGCTTTCTTT.

The rearrangement uses TRBV6-5 and TRBJ1-4, with D tentatively TRBD1 (5 bases). CDR1 MNHEY and CDR2 SVGAGI come from the germline V gene. This CDR3 contains 14 residues. Deletions cut 2 bases from V and 6 bases from J, with 10 bases between. Here the CDR3 DNA reads TGTGCCAGCAGTTACAGGGGAGTTGATGAAAAACTGTTTTTT. This translates into CASSYRGVDEKLFF.

The chain links TRBV6-1 to TRBJ2-5; 8 bases align to TRBD1. From germline, CDR1 is MNHNS and CDR2 SASEGT. J gave up 1 base and V 6 bases, and 7 bases lay outside the gene matches. The CDR3 totals 15 residues. CDR3 loop: CASSSYTGGQETQYF. The CDR3 DNA reads as TGTGCCAGCAGCTCGTACACAGGGGGCCAAGAGACCCAGTACTTC.

The chain couples TRBV27 to TRBJ2-1; 8 nucleotides match TRBD1. V was clipped by 5 bases and J by 1 base; unmatched bases: 4. This CDR3 has 15 amino acids. The germline gives CDR1 MNHEY, CDR2 SMNVEV (reference sequence). The DNA for the CDR3 is TGTGCCAGCAGTGGGGGACAGGTGTCCTACAATGAGCAGTTCTTC. This codes for CASSGGQVSYNEQFF.

The chain carries TRBV6-6 and TRBJ1-4; D is perhaps TRBD1 (5 bases). Trimming pared 5 bases from V and 0 bases from J, leaving 7 bases between. CDR1 and CDR2 (germline): MNHNY, SVGAGI (reference sequence). CDR3 size: 14 residues. The CDR3 loop is CASSKGATNEKLFF. Here the CDR3 DNA reads TGTGCCAGCAGTAAAGGGGCAACTAATGAAAAACTGTTTTTT.

The table lists this clone with a count of one. V and J are TRBV28 and TRBJ1-5; 9 bases are shared with TRBD1. V was pared by 3 bases and J by 4 bases, with 10 bases of the junction left unmatched. This CDR3 spans 17 amino acids. The germline gives CDR1 MDHEN, CDR2 SYDVKM. CDR3 amino acids: CASSLLGTGRLNQPQHF. CDR3 nucleotide sequence: TGTGCCAGCAGTTTGCTTGGGACAGGGCGGTTGAATCAGCCCCAGCATTTT.

The rearrangement uses TRBV2 and TRBJ1-5; D call uncertain. The germline V gene has CDR1 SNHLY and CDR2 FYNNEI. Trimming left V 4 bases short and J 0 bases short, with 13 bases between. The CDR3 sequence is 16 residues long. The CDR3 DNA is TGTGCCAGCAGTGTAGGTACCCCCGGTAGCAATCAGCCCCAGCATTTT. It translates to CASSVGTPGSNQPQHF.

This chain joins TRBV4-3 and TRBJ2-7; 9 bases map to TRBD2. In germline, CDR1 is LGHNA, CDR2 YSLEER. The CDR3 loop spans 17 amino acids. V was pared by 4 bases and J by 1 base, with 11 bases of the junction left unmatched. CDR3 sequence reads: CASSPGEVAGASYEQYF. CDR3 coding DNA: TGCGCCAGCAGCCCTGGGGAGGTAGCGGGGGCTTCCTACGAGCAGTACTTC.

V gene TRBV12-2 combines with J gene TRBJ1-2; the table's D call, TRBD1, has no DNA check behind it. TRBV12-2 is an annotated pseudogene. The CDR3 is 14 residues long. CDR3 sequence reads: CASRLRRRGYGYTF. The CDR3 DNA sequence: TGTGCAAGTCGCTTACGGCGTAGGGGCTATGGCTACACCTTC.

The chain is built from TRBV19 and TRBJ1-1; D is uncertain. The CDR3 runs 14 residues. V was pared by 7 bases and J by 5 bases, with 17 bases between. Per germline, CDR1 LNHDA and CDR2 SQIVND (reference sequence). In DNA, the CDR3 is TGTGCCAGTACCATCATTGAGGGTGGTACTGAAGCTTTCTTT. Protein: CASTIIEGGTEAFF.

This clone was seen more than once but under ten times. The CDR3 reads CASSLVAGGVNEQFF. Written as DNA, the CDR3 is TGTGCCAGCAGCTTAGTAGCGGGGGGGGTCAATGAGCAGTTCTTC. The chain joins TRBV7-2 to TRBJ2-1; 11 bases are a match to TRBD2. Unmatched junction bases numbered 2, after V lost 1 base and J lost 6 bases. This CDR3 has 15 amino acids. CDR1 is SGHTA, CDR2 FQGNSA, per germline.

V is TRBV28 and J is TRBJ2-5, with TRBD1 as a possible D gene (6 bases). CDR1 MDHEN and CDR2 SYDVKM come from the germline V gene. The V and J ends lost 7 bases and 8 bases respectively, with 20 bases between them. The CDR3 contains 14 residues. CDR3 amino acids: CASTSLILQGTQYF. The CDR3 nucleotides are TGTGCCAGCACCTCTCTGATCCTACAGGGTACCCAGTACTTC. The full variable domain, completed using reference TRBV28 and TRBJ2-5, is DVKVTQSSRYLVKRTGEKVFLECVQDMDHENMFWYRQDPGLGLRLIYFSYDVKMKEKGDIPEGYSVSREKKERFSLILESASTNQTSMYLCASTSLILQGTQYFGPGTRLLVL.

The gene calls are TRBV19 and TRBJ1-5, with 7 nucleotides matching TRBD1. Germline V gene data show CDR1 as LNHDA and CDR2 as SQIVND (reference sequence). V trimming: 5 bases; J trimming: 0 bases; junction bases outside the gene matches: 13. CDR3 length equals 18 residues. CDR3 DNA sequence: TGTGCCAGTAGTGGGCCGGGACAGACAACAGTTAGCAATCAGCCCCAGCATTTT. Translated: CASSGPGQTTVSNQPQHF.

The chain employs TRBV10-1 and TRBJ2-7; no clear D gene. The germline gives CDR1 WNHNN, CDR2 SYGVQD (reference sequence). The CDR3 length is 12 residues. V gave up 8 bases and J gave up 0 bases, with 8 bases separating them. The chain's CDR3 is CASGPNSYEQYF. CDR3 nucleotide sequence: TGCGCCAGCGGGCCCAACTCCTACGAGCAGTACTTC.